Reported below is one T cell receptor (beta chain). Its antigen is not known. This sample was taken from a study of cytomegalovirus exposure and HLA in healthy donors. 13 Jbeta primers and 60 Vbeta primers were used for the PCR. TCRdb's table, derived via immunoSEQ multiplex PCR, lists solely in-frame clones and lacks some. The sample holds tens of thousands of clones; about 84% are singletons and the top ten take 6%. Findings of the study overall: TCR association rates varied by HLA locus in a later analysis, with DRB1 highest and HLA-C lowest. The study put some 160 TCR beta chains on its list as cytomegalovirus-associated. The classifier, whose performance was assessed in both the original and validation cohorts, reportedly diagnosed cytomegalovirus status with high specificity and sensitivity.

This TCR came from a male donor in good health and CMV-seronegative. Sequenced sample: PBMCs.

The CDR3, as DNA: TGTGCCAGCAGTGACACGGGACTAGCGGGAGAGATAGAGCAGTTCTTC. Translation gives CASSDTGLAGEIEQFF. This rearrangement joins TRBV6-4 to TRBJ2-1, with TRBD2 identical over 14 bases. The germline V gene has CDR1 MRHNA and CDR2 SNTAGT. V lost 2 bases, J lost 10 bases, and 7 bases stayed unmatched. This CDR3 has 16 amino acids.